The 17 T cell receptor beta chains reported below all come from one sample, sequenced in a study of cytomegalovirus exposure and HLA in healthy donors. The PCR had 60 Vbeta and 13 Jbeta primers. Repertoires were generated with immunoSEQ multiplex PCR, while TCRdb's copy carries only in-frame clones and drops some. This sample yields around 120,000 clones, of which 82% are seen a single time; about 10% belongs to the top ten. Source material: PBMCs. The receptor set was obtained from a male donor in good health and CMV-seropositive.

This clone appeared a single time. V is TRBV5-4 and J is TRBJ2-7; D unclear. V lost 4 bases and J 5 bases, leaving 10 bases between the germline ends. The germline gives CDR1 SGHNT, CDR2 YYREEE (reference sequence). CDR3 length: 12 amino acids. The CDR3 spells CASSADRNEQYF. The CDR3 nucleotides read TGTGCCAGCAGCGCGGATCGAAACGAGCAGTACTTC.

This clone was found once. The V and J genes are TRBV5-1 and TRBJ2-1, with D possibly TRBD2 on 6 matching bases. CDR1 is SGHRS, CDR2 YFSETQ, per germline. The CDR3 covers 16 residues. V lost 1 base to trimming and J lost 3 bases, with 14 bases between them. As DNA, the CDR3 is TGCGCCAGCAGCTTGCGATTCCAGACTAGCTACAATGAGCAGTTCTTC. This sequence encodes CASSLRFQTSYNEQFF.

The chain combines TRBV9 with TRBJ2-3; TRBD2 might be the D (7 bases). Trimming shortened V by 4 bases and J by 4 bases, and 19 bases separated the two germline ends. The CDR3 has 16 residues. Germline V gene data show CDR1 as SGDLS and CDR2 as YYNGEE. CDR3 region: CASSPTFGRGADTQYF. CDR3 in DNA: TGTGCCAGCAGCCCAACTTTTGGGAGGGGGGCAGATACGCAGTATTTT.

CDR3 protein: CASSPGQGRYNEQFF. The CDR3, as DNA: TGTGCCAGCAGCCCGGGACAGGGACGCTACAATGAGCAGTTCTTC. The rearrangement links TRBV11-2 to TRBJ2-1; 9 nucleotides align to TRBD1. Germline CDR1 and CDR2: SGHAT and FQNNGV. Trimming removed 5 bases from V and 3 bases from J; junction bases left unmatched: 5. The CDR3 covers 15 residues.

This clone was observed a single time. The chain links TRBV7-9 to TRBJ2-2; 9 bases line up with TRBD1. Germline-derived CDR1 and CDR2 are SEHNR and FQNEAQ (reference sequence). This CDR3 has 16 amino acids. The junction had 8 bases not matched to a gene; V was cut back by 5 bases and J by 4 bases. CDR3 region: CASSGGTGSVTGELFF. In DNA form, the CDR3 reads TGTGCCAGCAGCGGAGGGACAGGGAGTGTCACCGGGGAGCTGTTTTTT.

A few counts support this clone. This sequence joins TRBV18 and TRBJ1-5; D possibly corresponds to TRBD1 (6 bases). Germline CDR1 and CDR2: KGHSH and LQKENI. The CDR3 runs 14 residues. V lost 5 bases and J 4 bases, leaving 12 bases between the germline ends. In DNA, the CDR3 is TGTGCCAGCTCAAGGACAGATCGAAATCAGCCCCAGCATTTT. This translates into CASSRTDRNQPQHF.

This chain joins TRBV27 and TRBJ2-7; D remains ambiguous. Trimming left V 2 bases short and J 0 bases short, with 8 bases between. This CDR3 has 14 amino acids. CDR1 is MNHEY, CDR2 SMNVEV, per germline (reference sequence). CDR3 nucleotides: TGTGCCAGCAGTTTAGGCTACAGCTCCTACGAGCAGTACTTC. Translation gives CASSLGYSSYEQYF.

This clone was counted only a few times. The chain recombines TRBV28 with TRBJ1-4; 9 bases line up with TRBD1. The germline gives CDR1 MDHEN, CDR2 SYDVKM. The CDR3 has 16 residues. Trimming removed 5 bases from V and 8 bases from J; junction bases left unmatched: 12. This CDR3 is CASSHPYRGQGEKLFF. The CDR3 DNA sequence: TGTGCCAGCAGTCACCCCTACAGGGGGCAGGGGGAAAAACTGTTTTTT.

The chain employs TRBV6-5 and TRBJ1-3; 7 bases agree with TRBD1. Trimming at V came to 8 bases and at J to 0 bases, leaving 4 bases not matched to a gene. Germline CDR1 reads MNHEY; CDR2 reads SVGAGI. This CDR3 is 14 amino acids long. The CDR3 reads CASGTANSGNTIYF. The CDR3 region has the DNA TGTGCCAGCGGGACAGCGAACTCTGGAAACACCATATATTTT.

The chain recombines TRBV5-6 with TRBJ1-4; 7 bases agree with TRBD1. V was clipped by 4 bases and J by 8 bases; unmatched bases: 8. Germline V lookup: CDR1 SGHDT, CDR2 YYEEEE. The CDR3 length is 14 residues. The CDR3 nucleotides are TGTGCCAGCAGCAATGTCGGGACAGCGGAAAAACTGTTTTTT. It encodes CASSNVGTAEKLFF.

The DNA of the CDR3 is TGTGCCAGCAAGGGAAGGGGCTACAATGAGCAGTTCTTC. Its translation: CASKGRGYNEQFF. The chain links TRBV27 to TRBJ2-1; maybe TRBD1 (5 bases). The CDR3 totals 13 residues. Germline assignment: CDR1 MNHEY and CDR2 SMNVEV (reference sequence). Trimming cost V 7 bases and J 3 bases, with 10 bases left between them.

The chain carries TRBV27 and TRBJ2-7; perhaps TRBD2 as D (6 bases). Deletions cut 7 bases from V and 1 base from J, with 14 bases between. Per the germline V gene, CDR1 is MNHEY and CDR2 is SMNVEV (reference sequence). This CDR3 comprises 14 residues. DNA for the CDR3: TGTGCCAGCAAAACGGGGGAGGTGTCCTACGAGCAGTACTTC. Its translation: CASKTGEVSYEQYF.

The chain employs TRBV4-3 and TRBJ2-2; 7 positions match TRBD2. This CDR3 has 16 amino acids. CDR1 is LGHNA and CDR2 is YSLEER in the germline V gene. V lost 3 bases, J lost 4 bases, and 8 bases stayed unmatched. CDR3 sequence (DNA): TGCGCCAGCAGCCATGAGGCTAGCGGCCTCACCGGGGAGCTGTTTTTT. Protein sequence: CASSHEASGLTGELFF.

A remark on this clone: The germline gene is not matched at one end of the junction; a read error may be the cause. The genes are TRBV7-9 and TRBJ2-5, with TRBD2 identical over 8 bases. Germline V gene sequence: CDR1 SEHNR, CDR2 FQNEAQ (reference sequence). The CDR3 contains 15 residues. The CDR3 spells CSSSASSGSAVEQYF. CDR3 in DNA: TGTTCCAGCAGCGCTTCTAGCGGGTCAGCAGTTGAGCAGTACTTC.

The chain has TRBV30 and TRBJ1-4; 8 bases line up with TRBD1. The ends lost 4 bases at V and 2 bases at J; junction bases unmatched: 3. This CDR3 comprises 14 residues. Germline V gene data show CDR1 as GTSNPN and CDR2 as SVGIG (reference sequence). Here the CDR3 reads CAWNRDRTNEKLFF. CDR3 in DNA: TGTGCCTGGAACCGGGACAGGACTAATGAAAAACTGTTTTTT.

The chain employs TRBV11-3 and TRBJ2-5; 11 positions match TRBD2. The CDR3 is 16 amino acids. The V and J ends lost 3 bases and 5 bases, in that order; junction bases with no gene match: 8. Germline loops: CDR1 SGHNT, CDR2 YENEEA. DNA for the CDR3: TGTGCCAGCAGCTTCAAGGGTAGCGGGAGGGAGGAGACCCAGTACTTC. This codes for CASSFKGSGREETQYF.

This clone came up once. This chain joins TRBV5-6 and TRBJ1-2; no firm D call. From germline, CDR1 is SGHDT and CDR2 YYEEEE. V was trimmed by 1 base and J by 5 bases, leaving 15 bases between them. The CDR3 totals 15 residues. CDR3 nucleotides: TGTGCCAGCAGCTTGAGGCAGTCCGAGCGGTATGGCTACACCTTC. Amino acids: CASSLRQSERYGYTF.